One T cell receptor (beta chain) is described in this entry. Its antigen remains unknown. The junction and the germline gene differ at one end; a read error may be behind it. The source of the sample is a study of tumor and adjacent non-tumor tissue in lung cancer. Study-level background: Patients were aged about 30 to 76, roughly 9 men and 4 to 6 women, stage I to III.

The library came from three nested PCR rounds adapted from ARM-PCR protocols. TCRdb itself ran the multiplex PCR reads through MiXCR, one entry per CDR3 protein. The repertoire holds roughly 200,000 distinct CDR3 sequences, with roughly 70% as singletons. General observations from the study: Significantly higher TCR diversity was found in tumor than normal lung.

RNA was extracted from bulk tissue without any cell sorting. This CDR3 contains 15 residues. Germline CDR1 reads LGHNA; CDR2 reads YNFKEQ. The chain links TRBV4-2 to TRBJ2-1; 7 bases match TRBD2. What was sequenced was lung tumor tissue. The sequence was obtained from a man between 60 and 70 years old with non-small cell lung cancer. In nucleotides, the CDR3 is TGTGTCAGCAGCCAAGATTGGATGGGAGGGAATGAACAGTTCTTC. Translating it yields CVSSQDWMGGNEQFF.